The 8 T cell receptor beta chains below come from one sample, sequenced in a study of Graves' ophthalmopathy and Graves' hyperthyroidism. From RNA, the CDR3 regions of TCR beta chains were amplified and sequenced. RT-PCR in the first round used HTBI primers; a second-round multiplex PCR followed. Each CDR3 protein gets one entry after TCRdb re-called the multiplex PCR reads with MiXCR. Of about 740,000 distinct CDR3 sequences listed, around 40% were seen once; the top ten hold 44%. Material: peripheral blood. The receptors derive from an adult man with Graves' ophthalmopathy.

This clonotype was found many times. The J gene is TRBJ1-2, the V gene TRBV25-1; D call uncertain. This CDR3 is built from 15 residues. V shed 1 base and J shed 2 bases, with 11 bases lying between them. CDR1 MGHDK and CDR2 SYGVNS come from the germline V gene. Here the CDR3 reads CASSEFGAANYGYTF. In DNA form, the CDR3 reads TGTGCCAGCAGTGAATTCGGAGCGGCGAACTATGGCTACACCTTC.

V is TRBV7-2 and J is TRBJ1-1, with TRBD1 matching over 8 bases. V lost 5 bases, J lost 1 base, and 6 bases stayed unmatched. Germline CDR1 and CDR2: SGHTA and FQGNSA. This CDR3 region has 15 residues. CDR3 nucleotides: TGTGCCAGCAGCCAAGATGGGACAGGGAACACTGAAGCTTTCTTT. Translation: CASSQDGTGNTEAFF.

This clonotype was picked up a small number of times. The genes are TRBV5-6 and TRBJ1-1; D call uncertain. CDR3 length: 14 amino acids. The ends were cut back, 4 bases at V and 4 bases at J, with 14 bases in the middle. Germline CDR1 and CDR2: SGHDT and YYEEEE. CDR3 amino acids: CASSPLIESTEAFF. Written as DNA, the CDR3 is TGTGCCAGCAGCCCCCTGATCGAGAGCACTGAAGCTTTCTTT. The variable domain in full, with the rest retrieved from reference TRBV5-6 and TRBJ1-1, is DAGVTQSPTHLIKTRGQQVTLRCSPKSGHDTVSWYQQALGQGPQFIFQYYEEEERQRGNFPDRFSGHQFPNYSSELNVNALLLGDSALYLCASSPLIESTEAFFGQGTRLTVV.

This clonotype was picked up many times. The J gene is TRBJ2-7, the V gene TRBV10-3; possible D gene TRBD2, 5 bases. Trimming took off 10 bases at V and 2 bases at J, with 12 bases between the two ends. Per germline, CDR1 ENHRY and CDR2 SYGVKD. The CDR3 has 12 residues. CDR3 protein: CATRTETYEQYF. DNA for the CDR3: TGTGCCACCCGGACTGAAACCTACGAGCAGTACTTC.

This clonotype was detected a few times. Here the CDR3 DNA reads TGTGCCAGCAGCCGCCGACAGGGTGTAAATGGCTACACCTTC. Protein: CASSRRQGVNGYTF. V is TRBV11-3 and J is TRBJ1-2, with 7 bases that match TRBD1. Germline V gives CDR1 SGHNT, CDR2 YENEEA. V dropped 5 bases and J dropped 6; count of bases not matched to a gene: 9. CDR3 length: 14 amino acids.

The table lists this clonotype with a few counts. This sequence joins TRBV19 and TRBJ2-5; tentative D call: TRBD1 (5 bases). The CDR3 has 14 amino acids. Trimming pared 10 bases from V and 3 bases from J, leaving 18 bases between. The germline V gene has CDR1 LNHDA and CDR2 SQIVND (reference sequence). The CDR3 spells CATSLQGLEETQYF. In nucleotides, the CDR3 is TGTGCCACCTCGCTCCAGGGCCTGGAAGAGACCCAGTACTTC.

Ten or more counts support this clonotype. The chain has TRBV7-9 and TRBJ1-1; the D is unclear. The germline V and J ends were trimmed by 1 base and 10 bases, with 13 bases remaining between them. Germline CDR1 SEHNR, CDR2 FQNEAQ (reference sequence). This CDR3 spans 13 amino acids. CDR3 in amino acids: CASSLVQYSVAFF. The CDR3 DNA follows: TGTGCCAGCAGCTTAGTTCAGTATTCGGTAGCTTTCTTT.

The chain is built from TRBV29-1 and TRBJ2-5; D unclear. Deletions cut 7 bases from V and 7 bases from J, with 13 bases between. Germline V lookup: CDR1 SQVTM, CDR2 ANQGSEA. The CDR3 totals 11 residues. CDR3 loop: CSARIVRTQYF. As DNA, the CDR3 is TGCAGCGCCAGAATTGTGAGGACCCAGTACTTC. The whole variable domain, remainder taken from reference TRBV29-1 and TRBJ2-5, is SAVISQKPSRDICQRGTSLTIQCQVDSQVTMMFWYRQQPGQSLTLIATANQGSEATYESGFVIDKFPISRPNLTFSTLTVSNMSPEDSSIYLCSARIVRTQYFGPGTRLLVL.